These 7 T cell receptor beta chains share one sample of origin, sequenced in a study of T cells in Graves' hyperthyroidism and ophthalmopathy. What was amplified from RNA transcripts were TCR beta CDR3 regions. A set of HTBI primers served as the primers for a first-round RT-PCR of the TCR CDR3. TCRdb itself ran the multiplex PCR reads through MiXCR, one entry per CDR3 protein. Here the sample spans about 290,000 distinct CDR3 sequences, less than 20% being singletons. Sequencing input: blood. The receptors derive from a man aged 45-60 years with Graves' ophthalmopathy.

The rearrangement joins TRBV24-1 to TRBJ2-1; TRBD1 is a possible D gene (5 bases). This CDR3 contains 15 residues. Per germline, CDR1 KGHDR and CDR2 SFDVKD. V was shortened by 2 bases and J by 7 bases, with 14 bases between the two germline ends. The CDR3 sequence is CATSDSSWGRNEQFF. Here the CDR3 DNA reads TGTGCCACCAGTGATTCCTCCTGGGGCAGAAATGAGCAGTTCTTC.

This clonotype was detected many times. V gene TRBV5-1 combines with J gene TRBJ2-1; 11 nucleotides align to TRBD2. Losses at the gene ends were 4 bases for V and 6 bases for J; bases not matched to a gene: 6. This CDR3 has 15 amino acids. Germline CDR1 reads SGHRS; CDR2 reads YFSETQ. The CDR3 here is CASSPPGTSGNEQFF. As DNA, the CDR3 is TGCGCCAGCAGCCCGCCCGGGACTAGCGGCAATGAGCAGTTCTTC.

The CDR3 bases are TGTGCCAGCAGCCCTGGGACAGGGAGGGACATTCAGTACTTC. This translates into CASSPGTGRDIQYF. The chain combines TRBV11-2 with TRBJ2-4; TRBD1 aligns across 9 bases. Germline CDR1 and CDR2: SGHAT and FQNNGV. The CDR3 runs 14 residues. J gave up 8 bases and V 5 bases, and 7 bases lay outside the gene matches.

In nucleotides, the CDR3 is TGCGCCAGCAGCGCAAGAGGGACCGGGGAGCTGTTTTTT. Its protein is CASSARGTGELFF. The chain carries TRBV5-1 and TRBJ2-2; D is possibly TRBD2 (5 bases). V was shortened by 4 bases and J by 5 bases, with 9 bases between the two germline ends. The germline V gene encodes CDR1 SGHRS and CDR2 YFSETQ. CDR3 size: 13 residues. Combining the CDR3 with reference TRBV5-1 and TRBJ2-2 gives the whole variable domain KAGVTQTPRYLIKTRGQQVTLSCSPISGHRSVSWYQQTPGQGLQFLFEYFSETQRNKGNFPGRFSGRQFSNSRSEMNVSTLELGDSALYLCASSARGTGELFFGEGSRLTVL.

In its sample, this clonotype was seen many times. The chain couples TRBV2 to TRBJ2-1, with 9 bases matching TRBD2. There are 17 residues in the CDR3. The trim removed 8 bases at V and 10 bases at J, leaving 21 bases unmatched. Germline-derived CDR1 and CDR2 are SNHLY and FYNNEI. The CDR3 reads CASDLPTTGGRASEQFF. CDR3 nucleotide sequence: TGTGCCAGCGACCTTCCTACAACTGGCGGGAGGGCCAGCGAGCAGTTCTTC.

This clonotype was observed at least ten times. The V gene is TRBV7-3, the J gene TRBJ2-2; maybe TRBD2 (5 bases). Per germline, CDR1 SGHTA and CDR2 FQGTGA. CDR3 length equals 14 residues. V lost 5 bases to trimming and J lost 4 bases, with 11 bases between them. The CDR3: CASSAGVTTGELFF. Written as DNA, the CDR3 is TGTGCCAGCAGCGCCGGGGTTACCACCGGGGAGCTGTTTTTT. Full variable domain (missing parts from reference TRBV7-3 and TRBJ2-2): GAGVSQTPSNKVTEKGKYVELRCDPISGHTALYWYRQSLGQGPEFLIYFQGTGAADDSGLPNDRFFAVRPEGSVSTLKIQRTERGDSAVYLCASSAGVTTGELFFGEGSRLTVL.

The chain combines TRBV2 with TRBJ2-3; 11 bases align to TRBD2. Germline V gene sequence: CDR1 SNHLY, CDR2 FYNNEI. The trim removed 4 bases at V and 4 bases at J, leaving 10 bases unmatched. This CDR3 has 17 amino acids. The CDR3 DNA is TGTGCCAGCAGTGGATTAGCGGGAGGGCTAGACGCAGATACGCAGTATTTT. It codes for CASSGLAGGLDADTQYF.